These 4 T cell receptor beta chains came from one sample sequenced in a study of tumor-infiltrating lymphocytes in primary liver carcinoma. Priming with a constant-region primer yielded TCR beta cDNA from roughly 0.45 ug total RNA. Employing slightly modified ARM-PCR, three nested multiplex PCR rounds were run, and these gave rise to the TCR beta libraries. Researchers ran the first two PCR rounds for roughly 10 cycles each with TRBV1-TRBV30 forward primers and a C-beta reverse primer. Via MiXCR, TCRdb re-called the multiplex PCR reads, giving one row per CDR3 protein. This sample has 95,000 to 100,000 distinct CDR3 sequences; around two thirds occur once, and the top ten carry 9.5% to 15%. Unsorted bulk tissue, about 19-30 mg of it, served as the source for co-extraction of RNA and DNA. The sequencing input was liver tumor tissue from sampling region 2. The subset denotes: tumor region T2, inferior pole. The receptors originated from a woman in her sixties with primary liver carcinoma and hepatitis B virus infection.

Remarks on this clonotype: A much bigger clone sits one base away, suggesting this may be a read error. The chain is built from TRBV6-1 and TRBJ2-1; D is unclear. The CDR3 loop spans 13 amino acids. Germline V gene data show CDR1 as MNHNS and CDR2 as SASEGT. Here the CDR3 DNA reads TGTACCAGCAGCCTTACCCCCTACAATGAGCAGTTCTTC. This gives the protein CTSSLTPYNEQFF.

In this sample, this clonotype turned up many times. The V gene is TRBV6-6, the J gene TRBJ2-4; 9 bases align to TRBD1. The CDR3 has 18 amino acids. Per germline, CDR1 MNHNY and CDR2 SVGAGI (reference sequence). J was trimmed by 2 bases and V by 7 bases; bases with no gene match: 15. CDR3 amino acids: CASTPRPGQGLTKNIQYF. CDR3 coding DNA: TGTGCCAGCACCCCCCGACCGGGACAGGGTTTAACCAAAAACATTCAGTACTTC.

A word on this clonotype: One end of the junction varies from germline; a read error may be responsible. Written as DNA, the CDR3 is TGTGCCAACAGCTTAGGCAGGGAGATCGATAGGCAGTATTTT. This codes for CANSLGREIDRQYF. The chain combines TRBV11-2 with TRBJ2-3, with D perhaps given as TRBD1 or TRBD2 (5 bases each). The CDR3 length is 14 residues. Germline V gene data show CDR1 as SGHAT and CDR2 as FQNNGV.

The V call is TRBV29-1, the J call TRBJ1-6; TRBD1 matches 8 bases. Germline values: CDR1 SQVTM, CDR2 ANQGSEA. The CDR3 totals 13 residues. V lost 7 bases, J lost 5 bases, and 4 bases stayed unmatched. The CDR3 loop is CSARTGHNSPLHF. CDR3 nucleotides: TGCAGCGCCCGGACAGGGCATAATTCACCCCTCCACTTT.